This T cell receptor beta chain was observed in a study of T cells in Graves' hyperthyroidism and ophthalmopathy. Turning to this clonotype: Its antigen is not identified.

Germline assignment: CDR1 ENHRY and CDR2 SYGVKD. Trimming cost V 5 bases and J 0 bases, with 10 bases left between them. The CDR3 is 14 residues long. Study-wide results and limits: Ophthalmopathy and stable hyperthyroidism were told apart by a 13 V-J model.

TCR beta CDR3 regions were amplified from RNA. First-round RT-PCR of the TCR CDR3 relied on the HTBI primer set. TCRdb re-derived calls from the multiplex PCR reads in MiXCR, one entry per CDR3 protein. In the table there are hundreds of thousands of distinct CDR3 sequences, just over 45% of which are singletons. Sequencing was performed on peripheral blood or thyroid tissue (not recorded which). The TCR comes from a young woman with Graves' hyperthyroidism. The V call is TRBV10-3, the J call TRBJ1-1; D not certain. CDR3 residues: CAISRTDLNTEAFF. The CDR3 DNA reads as TGTGCCATCAGTCGAACAGATTTGAACACTGAAGCTTTCTTT.